A selection of T cell receptor beta chains follows, all from one sample in a study of cytotoxic CD8 clonotypes in ibrutinib-treated CLL. Profiling relied on immunoSEQ multiplex PCR, and the TCRdb table lists in-frame clones only, not all of them. The repertoire has about 72,000 clones, approximately 70% of them found once; the top ten carry 5.7%. Material: PBMCs, obtained after 12 months of ibrutinib treatment. All receptors derive from a human donor with chronic lymphocytic leukemia. CDR3s leave out the opening cysteine and the closing phenylalanine or tryptophan.

length: 16; V: TRBV4-2; CDR3: ASSQDLQTGVTNYGYT
length: 14; V: TRBV6-4; CDR3: ASSDSVTAGRGGYT
length: 12; V: TRBV18; CDR3: ASSKVRGTAEAF
length: 14; V: TRBV5-6; CDR3: ASSLVHGGESPPLH
length: 17; V: TRBV4-1; CDR3: ASSQPSTLGADSYNEQF
length: 13; V: TRBV5-1; CDR3: ASSRGASTNEKLF
length: 12; V: TRBV18; CDR3: ASSLTSGVYEQY
length: 10; V: TRBV7-2; CDR3: ASSFRADTQY
length: 11; V: TRBV7-3; CDR3: ASSYGGNTEAF
length: 11; V: TRBV6-5; CDR3: ASIPQTRETQY
length: 9; V: TRBV18; CDR3: ASSQNEKLF
length: 12; V: TRBV30; CDR3: AWSGAPANTEAF
length: 11; V: TRBV30; CDR3: AWRVVGRHGYT
length: 11; V: TRBV21-1; CDR3: ASEDRGRETQY
length: 11; V: TRBV6-5; CDR3: ASSLGRGETQY
length: 11; V: TRBV7-2; CDR3: ASSLGTNSPLH
length: 12; V: TRBV19; CDR3: ASSIKARVNEQY
length: 12; V: TRBV25-1; CDR3: ASSAAGPFYGYT
length: 11; V: TRBV28; CDR3: ASKAYMNTEAF
length: 9; V: TRBV7-2; CDR3: ASSLVGQQF
length: 12; V: TRBV7-7; CDR3: ASSLGWPQETQY
length: 14; V: TRBV7-9; CDR3: ASSQRQRTAIGRYT
length: 12; V: TRBV30; CDR3: ALNSGRGGTEAF
length: 13; V: TRBV7-7; CDR3: ASSQTGPGTGELF
length: 18; V: TRBV9; CDR3: ASSTRLAGVHQTSTDTQY
length: 13; V: TRBV6-5; CDR3: ASSFSGLGVTEAF
length: 16; V: TRBV7-2; CDR3: ASSLVVWGVRSGNTIY
length: 11; V: TRBV6-5; CDR3: ASSLRANYGYT
length: 12; V: TRBV6-1; CDR3: ASSEGPSTDTQY
length: 10; V: TRBV7-3; CDR3: ASSPRIGTVD
length: 12; V: TRBV5-1; CDR3: ASSWGQGEETQY
length: 13; V: TRBV13; CDR3: ASSLGGRRGYGYT
length: 11; V: TRBV6-5; CDR3: ASSYGNYNEQF
length: 13; V: TRBV4-3; CDR3: ASSQGDSLNYGYT
length: 9; V: TRBV19; CDR3: ASSQGSKQF
length: 11; V: TRBV10-2; CDR3: ASSESANQPQH
length: 14; V: TRBV9; CDR3: ASSGHTTRTYNEQF
length: 14; V: TRBV7-6; CDR3: ASSLGQGKGVQPQH
length: 11; V: TRBV29-1; CDR3: SVFGQGYYGYT
length: 13; V: TRBV30; CDR3: AWSRKITGHTEAF
length: 11; V: TRBV5-4; CDR3: ASSSATNTEAF
length: 9; V: TRBV20-1; CDR3: SGAESPGYT
length: 14; V: TRBV7-2; CDR3: ASSLGQAAGSYEQY
length: 9; V: TRBV19; CDR3: ASSLGPEAF
length: 11; V: TRBV7-8; CDR3: ASSPGTDSEAF
length: 10; V: TRBV6-1; CDR3: ASSELDRALF
length: 13; V: TRBV7-2; CDR3: ASSLRQVDHNEQF
length: 12; V: TRBV9; CDR3: ASSQTGRYEKLF
length: 11; V: TRBV5-1; CDR3: ASRVEGTYEQY
length: 11; V: TRBV7-6; CDR3: ASSPGQRTEAF
length: 14; V: TRBV7-2; CDR3: ASSLGRGGLVAGYT
length: 10; V: TRBV12-5; CDR3: ASGLDYTEAF
length: 12; V: TRBV25-1; CDR3: ASSPTGSNSPLH
length: 12; V: TRBV19; CDR3: ASTRIGQGYGYT
length: 13; V: TRBV28; CDR3: ASSPPRTGDTEAF
length: 12; V: TRBV6-6; CDR3: ASSYAGDLDGYT
length: 14; V: TRBV5-1; CDR3: ASSLEQGSYNSPLH